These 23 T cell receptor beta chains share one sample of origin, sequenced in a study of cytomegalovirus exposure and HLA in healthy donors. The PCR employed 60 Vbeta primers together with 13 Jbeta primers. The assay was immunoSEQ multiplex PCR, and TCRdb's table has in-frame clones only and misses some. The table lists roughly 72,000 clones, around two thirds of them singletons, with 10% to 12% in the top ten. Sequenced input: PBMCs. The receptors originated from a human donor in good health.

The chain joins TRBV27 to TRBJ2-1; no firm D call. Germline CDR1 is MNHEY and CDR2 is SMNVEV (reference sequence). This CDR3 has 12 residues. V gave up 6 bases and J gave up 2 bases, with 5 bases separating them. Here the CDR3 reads CASSGAYNEQFF. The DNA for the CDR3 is TGTGCCAGCAGCGGAGCCTACAATGAGCAGTTCTTC.

The CDR3, as DNA: TGCGCCAGCAGCCCTTTGCCGGGGGAGGGGCAGCCCCAGCATTTT. This codes for CASSPLPGEGQPQHF. The rearrangement joins TRBV4-1 to TRBJ1-5; possibly TRBD1 for D (5 bases). There are 15 residues in the CDR3. Germline CDR1 MGHRA, CDR2 YSYEKL. The germline V and J ends were trimmed by 4 bases and 7 bases, with 17 bases remaining between them.

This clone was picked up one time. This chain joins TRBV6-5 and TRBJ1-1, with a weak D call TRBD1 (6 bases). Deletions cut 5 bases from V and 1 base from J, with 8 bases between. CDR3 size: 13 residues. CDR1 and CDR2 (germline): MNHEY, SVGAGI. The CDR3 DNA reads TGTGCCAGCAGTACAGGGAGGAACACTGAAGCTTTCTTT. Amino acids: CASSTGRNTEAFF.

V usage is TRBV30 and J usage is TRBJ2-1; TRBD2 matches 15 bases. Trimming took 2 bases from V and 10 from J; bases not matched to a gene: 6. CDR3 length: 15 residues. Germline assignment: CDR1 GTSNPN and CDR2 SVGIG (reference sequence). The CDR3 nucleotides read TGTGCCTGGAGTAGGGGACTAGCGGGAGGTGGGGAGCAGTTCTTC. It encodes CAWSRGLAGGGEQFF.

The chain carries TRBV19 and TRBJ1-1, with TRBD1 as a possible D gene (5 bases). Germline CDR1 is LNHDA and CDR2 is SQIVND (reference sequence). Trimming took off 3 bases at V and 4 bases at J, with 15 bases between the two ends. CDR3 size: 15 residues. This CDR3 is CASSMGGRATTEAFF. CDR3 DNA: TGTGCCAGTAGTATGGGGGGTCGGGCGACCACTGAAGCTTTCTTT.

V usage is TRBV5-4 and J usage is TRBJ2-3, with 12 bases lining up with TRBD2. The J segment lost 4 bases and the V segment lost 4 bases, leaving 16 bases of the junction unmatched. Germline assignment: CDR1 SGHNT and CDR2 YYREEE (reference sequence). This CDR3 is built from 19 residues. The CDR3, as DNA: TGTGCCAGCAGCCCTGACGCGCTAGCGGGAGGGCCGAGTGCAGATACGCAGTATTTT. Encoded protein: CASSPDALAGGPSADTQYF.

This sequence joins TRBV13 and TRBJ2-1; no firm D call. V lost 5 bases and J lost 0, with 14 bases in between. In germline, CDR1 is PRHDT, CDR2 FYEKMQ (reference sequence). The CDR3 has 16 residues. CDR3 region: CASSPLRSSSYNEQFF. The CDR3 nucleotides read TGTGCCAGCAGCCCTCTGCGGAGTAGCTCCTACAATGAGCAGTTCTTC.

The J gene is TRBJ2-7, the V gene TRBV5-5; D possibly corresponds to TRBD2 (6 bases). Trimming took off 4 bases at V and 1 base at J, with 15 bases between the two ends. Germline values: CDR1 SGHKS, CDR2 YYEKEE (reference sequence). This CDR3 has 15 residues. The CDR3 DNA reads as TGTGCCAGCAGCCGGTCGGGAGCTGGGTCCTACGAGCAGTACTTC. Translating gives CASSRSGAGSYEQYF.

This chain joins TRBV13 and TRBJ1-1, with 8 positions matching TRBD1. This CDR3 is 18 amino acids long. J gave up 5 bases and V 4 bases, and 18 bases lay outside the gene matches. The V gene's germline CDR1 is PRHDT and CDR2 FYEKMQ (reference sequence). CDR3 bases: TGTGCCAGCAGCTCTCAACAGGGGGATTCGAGAAGGGGAACTGAAGCTTTCTTT. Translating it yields CASSSQQGDSRRGTEAFF.

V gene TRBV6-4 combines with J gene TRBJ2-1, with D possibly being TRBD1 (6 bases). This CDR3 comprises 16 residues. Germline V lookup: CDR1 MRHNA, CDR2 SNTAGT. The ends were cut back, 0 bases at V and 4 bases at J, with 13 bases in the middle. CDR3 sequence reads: CASSDSGDIPYNEQFF. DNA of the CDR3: TGTGCCAGCAGTGACTCGGGGGACATCCCTTACAATGAGCAGTTCTTC.

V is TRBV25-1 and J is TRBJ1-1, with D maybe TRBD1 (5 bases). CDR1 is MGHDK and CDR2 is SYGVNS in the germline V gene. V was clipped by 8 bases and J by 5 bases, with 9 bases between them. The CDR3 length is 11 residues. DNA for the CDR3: TGTGCCAGCCGACAGAGGACTGAAGCTTTCTTT. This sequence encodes CASRQRTEAFF.

The CDR3 reads CASSPGGGGNQPQHF. As DNA, the CDR3 is TGTGCCAGCAGCCCGGGGGGGGGAGGCAATCAGCCCCAGCATTTT. This rearrangement joins TRBV7-6 to TRBJ1-5; a weak D match, TRBD1 (5 bases). Deletions cut 5 bases from V and 2 bases from J, with 13 bases between. Germline values: CDR1 SGHVS, CDR2 FNYEAQ. The CDR3 runs 15 residues.

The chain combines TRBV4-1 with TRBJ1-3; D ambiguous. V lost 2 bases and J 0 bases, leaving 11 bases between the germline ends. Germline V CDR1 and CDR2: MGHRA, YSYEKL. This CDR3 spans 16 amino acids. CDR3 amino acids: CASSQSRGNSGNTIYF. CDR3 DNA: TGCGCCAGCAGCCAATCCCGCGGGAACTCTGGAAACACCATATATTTT.

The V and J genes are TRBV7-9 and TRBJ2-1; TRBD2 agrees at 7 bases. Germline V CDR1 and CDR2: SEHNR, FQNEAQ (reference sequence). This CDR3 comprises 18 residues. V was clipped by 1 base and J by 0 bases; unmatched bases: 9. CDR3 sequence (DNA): TGTGCCAGCAGCTTAGGGGGGGGACTCCTGAGCTCCTACAATGAGCAGTTCTTC. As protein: CASSLGGGLLSSYNEQFF.

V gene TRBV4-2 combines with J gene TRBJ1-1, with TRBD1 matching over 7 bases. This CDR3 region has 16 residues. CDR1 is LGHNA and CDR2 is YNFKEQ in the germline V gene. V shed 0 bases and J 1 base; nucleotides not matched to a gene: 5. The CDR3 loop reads CASSQDLPGGNTEAFF. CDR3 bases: TGTGCCAGCAGCCAAGATCTCCCAGGGGGGAACACTGAAGCTTTCTTT.

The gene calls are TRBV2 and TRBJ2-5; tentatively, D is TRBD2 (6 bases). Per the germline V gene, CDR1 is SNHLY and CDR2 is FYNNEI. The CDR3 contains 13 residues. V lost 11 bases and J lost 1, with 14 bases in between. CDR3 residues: CACGGAIQETQYF. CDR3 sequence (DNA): TGTGCCTGTGGAGGGGCAATCCAAGAGACCCAGTACTTC.

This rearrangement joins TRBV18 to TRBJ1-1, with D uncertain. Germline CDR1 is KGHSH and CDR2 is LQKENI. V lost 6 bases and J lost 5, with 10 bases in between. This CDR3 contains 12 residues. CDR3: CASSEGETEAFF. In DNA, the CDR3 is TGTGCCAGCTCCGAAGGAGAGACTGAAGCTTTCTTT.

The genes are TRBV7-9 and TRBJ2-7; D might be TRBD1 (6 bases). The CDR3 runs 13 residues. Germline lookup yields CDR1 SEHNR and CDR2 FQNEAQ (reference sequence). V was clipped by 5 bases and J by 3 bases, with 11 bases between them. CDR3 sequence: CASSQGQFYEQYF. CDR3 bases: TGTGCCAGCAGCCAAGGACAGTTCTACGAGCAGTACTTC.

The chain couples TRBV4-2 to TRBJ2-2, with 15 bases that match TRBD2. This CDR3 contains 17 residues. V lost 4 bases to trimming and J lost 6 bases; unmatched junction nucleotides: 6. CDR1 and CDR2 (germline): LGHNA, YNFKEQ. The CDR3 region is CASSPGLAGGPSGELFF. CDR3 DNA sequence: TGTGCCAGCAGCCCTGGACTAGCGGGAGGGCCCTCCGGGGAGCTGTTTTTT.

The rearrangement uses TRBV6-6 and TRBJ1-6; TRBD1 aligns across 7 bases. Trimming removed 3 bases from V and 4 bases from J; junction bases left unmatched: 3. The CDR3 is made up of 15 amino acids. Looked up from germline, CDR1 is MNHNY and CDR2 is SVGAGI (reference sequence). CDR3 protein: CASSYGTAYNSPLHF. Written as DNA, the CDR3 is TGTGCCAGCAGTTATGGGACAGCTTATAATTCACCCCTCCACTTT.

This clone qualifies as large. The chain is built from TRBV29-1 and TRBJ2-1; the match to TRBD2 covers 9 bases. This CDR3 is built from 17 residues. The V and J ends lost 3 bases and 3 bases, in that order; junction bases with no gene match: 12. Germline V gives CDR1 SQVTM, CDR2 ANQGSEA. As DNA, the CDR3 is TGCAGCGTTGAGGCTAGCGGGAACTACTACTACTACAATGAGCAGTTCTTC. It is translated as CSVEASGNYYYYNEQFF.

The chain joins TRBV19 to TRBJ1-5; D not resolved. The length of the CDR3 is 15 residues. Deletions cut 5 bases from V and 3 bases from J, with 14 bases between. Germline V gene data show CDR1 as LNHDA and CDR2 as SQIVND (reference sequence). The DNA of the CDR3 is TGTGCCAGTAGTTCCAGGCAGACCTTCAATCAGCCCCAGCATTTT. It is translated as CASSSRQTFNQPQHF. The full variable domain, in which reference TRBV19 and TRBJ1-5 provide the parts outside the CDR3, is DGGITQSPKYLFRKEGQNVTLSCEQNLNHDAMYWYRQDPGQGLRLIYYSQIVNDFQKGDIAEGYSVSREKKESFPLTVTSAQKNPTAFYLCASSSRQTFNQPQHFGDGTRLSIL.

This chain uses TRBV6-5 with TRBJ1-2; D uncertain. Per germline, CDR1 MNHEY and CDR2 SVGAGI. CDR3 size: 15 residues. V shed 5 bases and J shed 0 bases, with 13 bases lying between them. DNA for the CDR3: TGTGCCAGCAGTGGGATAGGAGGTTCTAACTATGGCTACACCTTC. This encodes CASSGIGGSNYGYTF.